A selection of T cell receptor beta chains follows, all from one sample in a study of cytomegalovirus exposure and HLA in healthy donors. Assay used: immunoSEQ multiplex PCR; TCRdb lists only in-frame clones, some missing. This table holds some 130,000 clones, 70% to 90% found once. Material for sequencing was PBMCs. The receptors were sampled from a boy aged 10-17 years in good health and CMV-seronegative. Both conserved end residues are part of each CDR3. The D gene is left open where the match is weak. Clone size appears in some rows only: once, few, many, or a class for an expanded clone.

J,D,V,size,CDR3,DNA
TRBJ1-1,NA,TRBV30,once,CADSENTEAFF,TGTGCCGACTCGGAGAACACTGAAGCTTTCTTT
TRBJ1-6,TRBD1,TRBV5-1,NA,CASSLDRGGNSPLHF,TGCGCCAGCAGCTTGGACAGGGGAGGTAATTCACCCCTCCACTTT
TRBJ1-1,TRBD1,TRBV27,NA,CASSFWTPGQGNTEAFF,TGTGCCAGCAGTTTCTGGACGCCGGGACAGGGGAACACTGAAGCTTTCTTT
TRBJ1-2,NA,TRBV7-2,NA,CASSLASGQGFGYTF,TGTGCCAGCAGCTTAGCGAGTGGCCAGGGGTTTGGCTACACCTTC
TRBJ1-3,TRBD1,TRBV5-1,NA,CASSTGQGVKGNTIYF,TGCGCCAGCAGCACCGGACAGGGGGTGAAAGGAAACACCATATATTTT
TRBJ2-7,NA,TRBV6-5,NA,CASSPASGYEQYF,TGTGCCAGCAGTCCCGCCAGCGGCTACGAGCAGTACTTC
TRBJ1-1,TRBD1,TRBV11-2,NA,CASSLGQGDTEAFF,TGTGCCAGCAGCCTAGGACAGGGAGACACTGAAGCTTTCTTT
TRBJ2-3,TRBD2,TRBV9,NA,CASSVRGGPSDTQYF,TGTGCCAGCAGCGTACGGGGGGGCCCCTCAGATACGCAGTATTTT
TRBJ2-2,NA,TRBV5-1,NA,CASSEPAGELFF,TGCGCCAGCTCCGAGCCGGCCGGGGAGCTGTTTTTT
TRBJ2-2,NA,TRBV12-5,NA,CASGLSQGTTGELFF,TGTGCTAGTGGTTTGAGTCAGGGAACGACCGGGGAGCTGTTTTTT
TRBJ1-5,NA,TRBV6-1,NA,CASSLDQPQHF,TGTGCCAGCAGCTTAGATCAGCCCCAGCATTTT
TRBJ1-1,NA,TRBV7-9,NA,CASSLQGFEAFF,TGTGCCAGCAGCCTTCAGGGGTTTGAAGCTTTCTTT
TRBJ2-1,NA,TRBV27,NA,CASSGLAPYNEQFF,TGTGCCAGCAGCGGACTCGCCCCATACAATGAGCAGTTCTTC
TRBJ1-4,NA,TRBV6-1,NA,CASSEGAHEKLFF,TGTGCCAGCAGTGAGGGGGCACATGAAAAACTGTTTTTT
TRBJ1-5,NA,TRBV18,NA,CASSRQALDQPQHF,TGTGCCAGCTCACGCCAGGCCCTCGATCAGCCCCAGCATTTT
TRBJ2-7,NA,TRBV7-9,NA,CASSLAGGEGAYEQYF,TGTGCCAGCAGCTTAGCCGGGGGGGAGGGGGCTTACGAGCAGTACTTC
TRBJ1-1,TRBD1,TRBV4-1,NA,CASSLNRGSVNTEAFF,TGCGCCAGCAGCCTAAACAGGGGATCGGTGAACACTGAAGCTTTCTTT
TRBJ2-1,TRBD1,TRBV20-1,few,CSARDGTGEFF,TGCAGTGCTAGGGATGGGACAGGGGAGTTCTTC
TRBJ2-2,NA,TRBV21-1,NA,CASSTVGDGLSGRAVGTGELFF,TGTGCCAGCAGCACCGTCGGGGATGGACTAAGCGGGAGGGCGGTAGGGACCGGGGAGCTGTTTTTT
TRBJ1-6,NA,TRBV4-3,NA,CASSQGADSPLHF,TGCGCCAGCAGCCAAGGTGCGGATTCACCCCTCCACTTT
TRBJ2-3,TRBD2,TRBV19,NA,CASSSAGFERERTDTQYF,TGTGCCAGTAGTTCCGCGGGGTTCGAGCGGGAGAGGACAGATACGCAGTATTTT
TRBJ1-5,TRBD1,TRBV30,NA,CAWSGTSGGTDTQHF,TGTGCCTGGAGTGGTACTAGCGGGGGGACAGATACGCAGCATTTT
TRBJ1-4,TRBD1,TRBV5-1,NA,CASSLQGAGEKLFF,TGCGCCAGCAGCTTACAGGGGGCAGGGGAAAAACTGTTTTTT
TRBJ1-1,TRBD1,TRBV4-3,few,CASSQAGTGSLEAFF,TGCGCCAGCAGCCAAGCGGGGACAGGGTCCCTTGAAGCTTTCTTT
TRBJ1-1,NA,TRBV4-1,NA,CASSQDFRSEAFF,TGCGCCAGCAGCCAAGATTTTAGGAGCGAAGCTTTCTTT
TRBJ1-4,NA,TRBV9,NA,CASSVEGQAEKLFF,TGTGCCAGCAGCGTAGAGGGGCAGGCCGAAAAACTGTTTTTT
TRBJ2-7,NA,TRBV14,NA,CASSHPGQPNTYEQYF,TGTGCCAGCAGCCACCCCGGACAGCCGAACACCTACGAGCAGTACTTC
TRBJ1-2,NA,TRBV4-3,NA,CASSQGEGRDYGYTF,TGCGCCAGCAGCCAAGGCGAGGGTAGAGACTATGGCTACACCTTC
TRBJ1-6,TRBD1,TRBV19,NA,CASGDRGLQSPLHF,TGTGCCAGCGGGGACAGGGGGCTTCAATCACCCCTCCACTTT
TRBJ2-6,TRBD1,TRBV2,NA,CASGQGIRGANVLTF,TGTGCCAGCGGACAGGGCATTCGGGGGGCCAACGTCCTGACTTTC
TRBJ2-3,TRBD1,TRBV5-4,NA,CASSQIDREYTDTQYF,TGTGCCAGCAGCCAAATAGACAGGGAATACACAGATACGCAGTATTTT
TRBJ2-1,TRBD2,TRBV4-3,once,CASSQVPASGGPYNEQFF,TGCGCCAGCAGCCAAGTACCGGCCTCGGGGGGGCCCTACAATGAGCAGTTCTTC
TRBJ2-5,NA,TRBV20-1,once,CSALREETQYF,TGCAGCGCACTGCGGGAAGAGACCCAGTACTTC
TRBJ1-4,NA,TRBV9,NA,CASSVGSRNNEKLFF,TGTGCCAGCAGCGTAGGGTCCAGAAATAATGAAAAACTGTTTTTT
TRBJ2-5,NA,TRBV4-2,NA,CASSQEGTIQETQYF,TGTGCCAGCAGCCAAGAAGGGACAATACAAGAGACCCAGTACTTC
TRBJ2-1,NA,TRBV14,once,CASSPPGRGYNEQFF,TGTGCCAGCAGCCCCCCCGGCAGGGGTTACAATGAGCAGTTCTTC
TRBJ1-5,NA,TRBV6-1,NA,CASSEHGGSNQPQHF,TGTGCCAGCAGTGAACACGGGGGTAGCAATCAGCCCCAGCATTTT
TRBJ1-4,NA,TRBV7-2,once,CASSPRRANEKLFF,TGTGCCAGCAGCCCGCGCAGGGCAAATGAAAAACTGTTTTTT